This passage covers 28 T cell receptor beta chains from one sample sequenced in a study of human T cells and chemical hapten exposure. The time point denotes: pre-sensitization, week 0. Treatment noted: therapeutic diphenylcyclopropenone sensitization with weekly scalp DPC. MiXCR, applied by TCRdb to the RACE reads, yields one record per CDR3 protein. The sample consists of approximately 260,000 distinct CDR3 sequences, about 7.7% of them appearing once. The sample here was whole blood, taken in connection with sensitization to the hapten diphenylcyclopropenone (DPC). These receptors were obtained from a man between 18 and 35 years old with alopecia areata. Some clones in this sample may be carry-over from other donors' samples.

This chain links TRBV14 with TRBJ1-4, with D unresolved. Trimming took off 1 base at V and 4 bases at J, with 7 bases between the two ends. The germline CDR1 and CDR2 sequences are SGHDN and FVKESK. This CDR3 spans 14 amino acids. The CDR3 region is CASSQVVDNEKLFF. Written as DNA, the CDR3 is TGTGCCAGCAGCCAAGTCGTCGATAATGAAAAACTGTTTTTT.

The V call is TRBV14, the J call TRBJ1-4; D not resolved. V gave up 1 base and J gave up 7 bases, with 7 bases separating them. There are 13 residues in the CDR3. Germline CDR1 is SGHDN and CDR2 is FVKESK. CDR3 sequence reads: CASSQGVGEKLFF. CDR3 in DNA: TGTGCCAGCAGCCAAGGGGTGGGTGAAAAACTGTTTTTT.

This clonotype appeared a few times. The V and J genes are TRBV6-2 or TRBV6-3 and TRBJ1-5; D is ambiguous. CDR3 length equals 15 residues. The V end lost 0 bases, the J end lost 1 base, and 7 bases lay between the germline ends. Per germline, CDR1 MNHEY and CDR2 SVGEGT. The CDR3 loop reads CASSYSLTSNQPQHF. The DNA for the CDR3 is TGTGCCAGCAGTTACTCGCTTACGAGCAATCAGCCCCAGCATTTT.

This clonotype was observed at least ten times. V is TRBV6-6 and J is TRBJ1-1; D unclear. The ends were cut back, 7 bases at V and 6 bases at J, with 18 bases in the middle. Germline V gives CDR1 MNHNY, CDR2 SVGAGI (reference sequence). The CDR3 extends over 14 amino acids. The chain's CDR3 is CASILLGGVAEAFF. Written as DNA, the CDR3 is TGTGCCAGCATTTTACTGGGCGGGGTTGCTGAAGCTTTCTTT.

Written as DNA, the CDR3 is TGCAGCGTTGAGTCAGAGTATACAGTGAACTATGGCTACACCTTC. Amino acid sequence: CSVESEYTVNYGYTF. The chain has TRBV29-1 and TRBJ1-2; D gene ambiguous. Germline V gene sequence: CDR1 SQVTM, CDR2 ANQGSEA. The CDR3 has 15 residues. The germline V and J ends were trimmed by 3 bases and 2 bases, with 16 bases remaining between them.

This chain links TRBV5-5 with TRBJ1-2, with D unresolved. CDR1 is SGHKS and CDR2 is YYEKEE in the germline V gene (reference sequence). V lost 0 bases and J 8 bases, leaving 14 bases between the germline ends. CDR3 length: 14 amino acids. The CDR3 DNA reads TGTGCCAGCAGCTTGGCCGACACGTCTGGCGGCTACACCTTC. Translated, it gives CASSLADTSGGYTF.

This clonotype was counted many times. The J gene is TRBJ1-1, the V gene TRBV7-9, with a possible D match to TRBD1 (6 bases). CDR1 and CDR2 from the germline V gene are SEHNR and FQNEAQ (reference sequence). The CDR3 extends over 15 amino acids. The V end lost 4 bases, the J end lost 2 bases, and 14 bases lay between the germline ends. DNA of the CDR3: TGTGCCAGCAGCTCTCGCGGAGGGGGTAACACTGAAGCTTTCTTT. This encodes CASSSRGGGNTEAFF. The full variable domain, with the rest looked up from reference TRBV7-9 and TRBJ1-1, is DTGVSQNPRHKITKRGQNVTFRCDPISEHNRLYWYRQTLGQGPEFLTYFQNEAQLEKSRLLSDRFSAERPKGSFSTLEIQRTEQGDSAMYLCASSSRGGGNTEAFFGQGTRLTVV.

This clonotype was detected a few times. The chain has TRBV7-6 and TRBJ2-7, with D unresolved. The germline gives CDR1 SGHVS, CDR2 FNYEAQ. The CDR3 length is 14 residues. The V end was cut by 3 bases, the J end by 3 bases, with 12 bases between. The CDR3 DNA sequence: TGTGCCAGCAGCTTCAAGGGCCCCGGCTACGAGCAGTACTTC. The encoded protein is CASSFKGPGYEQYF.

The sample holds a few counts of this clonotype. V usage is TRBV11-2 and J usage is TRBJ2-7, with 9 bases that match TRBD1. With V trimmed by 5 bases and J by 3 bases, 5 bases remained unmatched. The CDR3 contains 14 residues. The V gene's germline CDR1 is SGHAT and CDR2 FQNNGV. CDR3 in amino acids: CASSPGTGRYEQYF. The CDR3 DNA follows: TGTGCCAGCAGCCCCGGGACAGGGCGCTACGAGCAGTACTTC.

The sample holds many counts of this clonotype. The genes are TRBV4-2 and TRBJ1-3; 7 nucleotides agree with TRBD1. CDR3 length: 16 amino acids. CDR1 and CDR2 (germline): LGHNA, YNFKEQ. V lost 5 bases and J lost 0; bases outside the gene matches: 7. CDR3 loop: CASSNRRTGSGNTIYF. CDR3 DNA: TGTGCCAGCAGCAACCGACGGACAGGCTCTGGAAACACCATATATTTT.

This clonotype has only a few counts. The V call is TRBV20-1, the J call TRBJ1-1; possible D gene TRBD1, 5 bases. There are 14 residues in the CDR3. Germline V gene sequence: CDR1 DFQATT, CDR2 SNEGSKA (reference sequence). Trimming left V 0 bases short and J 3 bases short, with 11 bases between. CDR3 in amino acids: CSARDQGRYTEAFF. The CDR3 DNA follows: TGCAGTGCTAGAGACCAGGGCCGCTACACTGAAGCTTTCTTT.

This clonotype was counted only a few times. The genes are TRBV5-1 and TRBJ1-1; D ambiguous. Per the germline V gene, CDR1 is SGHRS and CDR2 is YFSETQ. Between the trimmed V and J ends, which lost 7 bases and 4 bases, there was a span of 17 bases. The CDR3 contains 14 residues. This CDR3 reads CASQVRGEATEAFF. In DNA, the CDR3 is TGCGCCAGCCAAGTCCGGGGTGAAGCCACTGAAGCTTTCTTT.

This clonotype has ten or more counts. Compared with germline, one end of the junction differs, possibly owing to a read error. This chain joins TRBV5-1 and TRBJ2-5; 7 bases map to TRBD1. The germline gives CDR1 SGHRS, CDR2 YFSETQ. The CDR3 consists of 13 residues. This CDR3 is CASSLGTEETQYF. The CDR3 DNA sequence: TGTGCCAGCAGCCTCGGGACAGAAGAGACCCAGTACTTC. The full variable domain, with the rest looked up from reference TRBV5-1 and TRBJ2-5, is KAGVTQTPRYLIKTRGQQVTLSCSPISGHRSVSWYQQTPGQGLQFLFEYFSETQRNKGNFPGRFSGRQFSNSRSEMNVSTLELGDSALYLCASSLGTEETQYFGPGTRLLVL.

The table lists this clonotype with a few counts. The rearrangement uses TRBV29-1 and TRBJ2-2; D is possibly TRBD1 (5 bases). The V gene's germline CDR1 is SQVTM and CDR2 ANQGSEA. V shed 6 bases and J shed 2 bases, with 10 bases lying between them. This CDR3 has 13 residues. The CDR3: CSVPTANTGELFF. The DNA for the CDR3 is TGCAGCGTCCCGACAGCTAACACCGGGGAGCTGTTTTTT.

The CDR3 nucleotides read TGTGCCAGCAGCCTAGACGCCGGGGAGCTGTTTTTT. Its translation: CASSLDAGELFF. This chain uses TRBV7-2 with TRBJ2-2; D ambiguous. The V and J ends lost 5 bases and 6 bases respectively, with 7 bases between them. The CDR3 runs 12 residues. The germline V gene encodes CDR1 SGHTA and CDR2 FQGNSA.

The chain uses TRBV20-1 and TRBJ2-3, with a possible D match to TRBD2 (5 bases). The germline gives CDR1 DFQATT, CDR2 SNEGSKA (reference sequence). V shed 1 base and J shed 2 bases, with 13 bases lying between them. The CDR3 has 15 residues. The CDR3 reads CSARATGWSTDTQYF. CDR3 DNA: TGCAGTGCTAGAGCGACGGGGTGGTCCACAGATACGCAGTATTTT.

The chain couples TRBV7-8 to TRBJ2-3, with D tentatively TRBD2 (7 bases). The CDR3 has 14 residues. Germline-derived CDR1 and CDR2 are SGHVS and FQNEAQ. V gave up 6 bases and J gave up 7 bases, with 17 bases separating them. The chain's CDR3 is CASRPGRGGHTQYF. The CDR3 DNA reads TGTGCCAGCAGACCAGGGAGGGGGGGTCATACGCAGTATTTT. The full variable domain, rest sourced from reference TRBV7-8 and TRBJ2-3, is GAGVSQSPRYKVAKRGQDVALRCDPISGHVSLFWYQQALGQGPEFLTYFQNEAQLDKSGLPSDRFFAERPEGSVSTLKIQRTQQEDSAVYLCASRPGRGGHTQYFGPGTRLTVL.

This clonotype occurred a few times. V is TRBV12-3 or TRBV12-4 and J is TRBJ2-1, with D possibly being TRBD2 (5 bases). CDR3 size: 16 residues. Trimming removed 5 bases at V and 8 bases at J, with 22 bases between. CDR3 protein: CASSPLGSRVSDEQFF. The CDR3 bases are TGTGCCAGCAGTCCCCTAGGGAGTAGGGTTTCGGATGAGCAGTTCTTC.

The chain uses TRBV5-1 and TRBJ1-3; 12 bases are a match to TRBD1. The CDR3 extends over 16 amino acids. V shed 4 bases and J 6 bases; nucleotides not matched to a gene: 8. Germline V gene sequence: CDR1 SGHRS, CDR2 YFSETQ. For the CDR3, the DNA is TGCGCCAGCAGCGTCGCGGGACAGGGGGCCCCAAACACCATATATTTT. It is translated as CASSVAGQGAPNTIYF.

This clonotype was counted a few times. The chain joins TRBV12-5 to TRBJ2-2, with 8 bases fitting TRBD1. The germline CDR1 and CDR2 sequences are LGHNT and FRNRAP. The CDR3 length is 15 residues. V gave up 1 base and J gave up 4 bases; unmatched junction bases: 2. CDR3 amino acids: CASGLGQGSTGELFF. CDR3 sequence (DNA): TGTGCTAGTGGTTTGGGACAGGGGAGCACCGGGGAGCTGTTTTTT.

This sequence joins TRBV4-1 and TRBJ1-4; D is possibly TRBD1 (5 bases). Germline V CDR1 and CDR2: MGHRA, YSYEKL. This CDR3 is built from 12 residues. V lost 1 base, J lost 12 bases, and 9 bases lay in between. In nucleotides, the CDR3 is TGCGCCAGCAGCCAAGCGAGCAGGGAACTGTTTTTT. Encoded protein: CASSQASRELFF.

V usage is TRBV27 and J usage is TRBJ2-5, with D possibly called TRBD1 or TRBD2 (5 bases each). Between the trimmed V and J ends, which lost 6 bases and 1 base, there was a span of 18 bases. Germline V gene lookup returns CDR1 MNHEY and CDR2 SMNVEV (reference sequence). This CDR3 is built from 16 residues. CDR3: CASSATERGVQETQYF. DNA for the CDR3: TGTGCCAGCAGCGCGACAGAGCGAGGGGTCCAAGAGACCCAGTACTTC.

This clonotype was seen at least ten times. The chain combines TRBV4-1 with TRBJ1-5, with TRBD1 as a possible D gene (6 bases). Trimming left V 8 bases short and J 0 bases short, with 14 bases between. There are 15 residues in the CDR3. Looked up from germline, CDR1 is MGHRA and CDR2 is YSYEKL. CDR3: CASGGGTNSNQPQHF. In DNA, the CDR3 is TGCGCCAGCGGGGGAGGGACAAATAGCAATCAGCCCCAGCATTTT.

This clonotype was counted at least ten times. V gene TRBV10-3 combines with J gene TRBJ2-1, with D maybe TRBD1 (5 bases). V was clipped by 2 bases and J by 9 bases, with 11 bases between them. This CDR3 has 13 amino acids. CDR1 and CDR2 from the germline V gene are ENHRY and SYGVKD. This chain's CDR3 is CAISESAGPEQFF. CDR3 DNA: TGTGCCATCAGTGAGAGCGCAGGGCCTGAGCAGTTCTTC.

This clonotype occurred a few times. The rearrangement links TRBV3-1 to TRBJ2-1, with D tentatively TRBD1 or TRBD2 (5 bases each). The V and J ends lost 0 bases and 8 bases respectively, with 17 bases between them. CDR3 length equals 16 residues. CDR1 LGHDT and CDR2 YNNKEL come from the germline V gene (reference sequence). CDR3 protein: CASSQDLGTSDDEQFF. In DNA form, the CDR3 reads TGTGCCAGCAGCCAAGATCTCGGGACCTCCGACGATGAGCAGTTCTTC.

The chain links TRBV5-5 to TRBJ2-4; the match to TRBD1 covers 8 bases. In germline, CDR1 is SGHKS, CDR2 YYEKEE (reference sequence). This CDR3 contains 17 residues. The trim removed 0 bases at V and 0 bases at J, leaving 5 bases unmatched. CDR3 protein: CASSLGRDRLAKNIQYF. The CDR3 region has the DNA TGTGCCAGCAGCTTGGGAAGGGACAGGCTAGCCAAAAACATTCAGTACTTC.

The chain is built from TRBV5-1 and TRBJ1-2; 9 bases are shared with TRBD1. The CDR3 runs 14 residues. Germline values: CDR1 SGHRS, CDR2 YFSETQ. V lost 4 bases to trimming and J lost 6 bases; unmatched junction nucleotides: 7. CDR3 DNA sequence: TGCGCCAGCAGCCCTGGACAGGGGACTCATGGCTACACCTTC. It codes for CASSPGQGTHGYTF. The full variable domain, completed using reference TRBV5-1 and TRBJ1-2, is KAGVTQTPRYLIKTRGQQVTLSCSPISGHRSVSWYQQTPGQGLQFLFEYFSETQRNKGNFPGRFSGRQFSNSRSEMNVSTLELGDSALYLCASSPGQGTHGYTFGSGTRLTVV.

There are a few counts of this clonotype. CDR3 sequence reads: CASLDPRQETQYF. The CDR3 DNA follows: TGTGCCAGCCTCGACCCGCGGCAAGAGACCCAGTACTTC. The chain has TRBV27 and TRBJ2-5; no clear D gene. The germline V gene encodes CDR1 MNHEY and CDR2 SMNVEV (reference sequence). V shed 8 bases and J shed 2 bases, with 12 bases lying between them. This CDR3 spans 13 amino acids.